This T cell receptor (beta chain) was recorded in a study of T cell repertoires in cytomegalovirus infection. Study-wide background: Both recently identified HLA-C-restricted and well-studied HLA-B-restricted CMV epitopes were used in the study. Indications of both CMV infection and matching HLA type were provided by public TCR beta signatures.

CDR3 size: 13 residues. Trimming stripped 2 bases from V and 7 bases from J, with 11 bases between. Study-level points and caveats: In two of eight donors, the top clonotype was HLA-C-restricted CMV-specific.

In TCRdb, the reads were re-called with MiXCR into one record per CDR3 protein. Of a few hundred thousand distinct CDR3 sequences in the sample, just under 25% were seen once. Regarding this clonotype: Its target is not known.

This sequence joins TRBV12-3 or TRBV12-4 and TRBJ1-2; D might be TRBD1 (6 bases). This receptor was taken from a human donor in good health (CMV status not recorded). Some clones in this sample may be carry-over from other donors' samples. The starting material was cultured PBMCs, obtained from culture after CMV antigen stimulation. DNA for the CDR3: TGTGCCAGCAGTTTAAACAGGGTCGCTGGCTACACCTTC. Its translation is CASSLNRVAGYTF.